This TCR beta chain was obtained from a study of blood T cells in healthy people across ages. Study results and caveats: Naive T cell percentage strongly correlated with TCR beta diversity.

This clonotype occurred a few times. The antigen is not known. Using a J-beta primer mix together with a sample-barcoded 5' primer, a second PCR was run for roughly 7 to 11 cycles. TCRdb fed the 5' RACE reads into MiXCR, producing one record per CDR3 protein. The table records 1.5 million to 2 million distinct CDR3 sequences, roughly 32% of them present only once. J gave up 4 bases and V 5 bases, and 5 bases lay outside the gene matches. The CDR3 extends over 14 amino acids. CDR1 and CDR2 (germline): DFQATT, SNEGSKA (reference sequence). The clonotype was recovered from a woman aged 25-40 years in good health. V is TRBV20-1 and J is TRBJ2-3; TRBD2 matches 11 bases. The sample taken for sequencing was blood. CDR3: CSAASGGPADTQYF. In nucleotides, the CDR3 is TGCAGTGCTGCTAGCGGGGGGCCAGCAGATACGCAGTATTTT.